This TCR beta chain was observed in a study of T cell responses to AZD1222 COVID-19 vaccine. Method: immunoSEQ multiplex PCR; TCRdb's copy keeps in-frame clones and lacks some. The sample gives approximately 90,000 clones, about nine tenths of which show up once; about 7.5% is in the top ten. On this clone itself: Its antigen is currently unknown.

Study conclusions and caveats: Donors, mostly white British, included more females; clonal diversity was possibly underestimated.

The CDR3 totals 15 residues. Germline-derived CDR1 and CDR2 are KGHSH and LQKENI. V lost 3 bases to trimming and J lost 2 bases, with 11 bases between them. V gene TRBV18 combines with J gene TRBJ1-3; possible D gene TRBD1, 5 bases. The receptor was isolated from an adult in good health. Specimen: peripheral blood, collected on day 0 of AZD1222 vaccination. The CDR3, as DNA: TGTGCCAGCTCACCGGGGGGGGACCCTGGAAACACCATATATTTT. This gives the protein CASSPGGDPGNTIYF.